This TCR beta chain was found in a study of CXCR3-negative and CXCR3-positive naive CD8 T cells. Notes on the study in general: In CXCR3-positive naive cells, the TRB CDR3s were more hydrophobic than in CXCR3-negative naive cells. The study found comparably high diversity in both naive subsets and much lower diversity in memory CD8+ cells.

All TRB cDNA libraries came from 5' RACE performed with UMI labels. TCRdb re-called the 5' RACE reads; one entry per CDR3 protein, DNA not given. This listing includes some 53,000 distinct CDR3 sequences. Germline lookup yields CDR1 SQVTM and CDR2 ANQGSEA. The CDR3 consists of 17 residues. As for this clonotype: Its antigen is not identified.

Those CD8+ T cells considered naive were CD45RO-CCR7+CD27+CD95-. The chain joins TRBV29-1 to TRBJ2-1; as DNA is missing, the TRBD1 call by TCRdb cannot be tested. The clonotype comes from a human donor in good health. Some clones in this sample may be carry-over from other donors' samples. Sequencing was carried out using naive CXCR3+ CD8+ T cells from blood. As for subset: CD45RO-CCR7+CD27+CD95- naive CD8+ T cells expressing CXCR3 (TNR3+). CDR3 amino acids: CSVEDGSAGKSPNEQFF.